This T cell receptor (beta chain) was sequenced for a study of glioma-infiltrating T cells. This clonotype was picked up many times. The antigen is undetermined. V dropped 1 base and J dropped 5 bases, with 5 bases sitting between them. Per the germline V gene, CDR1 is SGHTA and CDR2 is FQGNSA. This CDR3 comprises 12 residues. Study-wide results and caveats: Gliomas, especially low-grade, showed above-expected tissue-blood divergence; non-neoplastic patients showed below. Very few CDR3 sequences were shared between tissue and blood.

The iRepertoire nested amplicon-rescue multiplex PCR amplified TCR alpha and beta CDR3s from RNA. Input was about 95-400 ng of tissue mRNA or PBMC total RNA. In TCRdb, the multiplex PCR reads were re-called with MiXCR into one record per CDR3 protein. The sample contains 90,000 to 110,000 distinct CDR3 sequences, around 25% of which appear only once. The receptor comes from a human donor with low-grade glioma or glioblastoma, undergoing nonglioma brain surgery, or in good health (not recorded which). The chain combines TRBV7-2 with TRBJ1-2; unclear D gene. Specimen: glioma tissue, nonneoplastic brain tissue, or PBMCs (not recorded which). The CDR3 DNA reads as TGTGCCAGCAGCTTAGGCGGATATGGCTACACCTTC. Encoded protein: CASSLGGYGYTF.